This T cell receptor (beta chain) came from a study of PD-1 blockade in mismatch repair-deficient tumors. This table comes from immunoSEQ multiplex PCR, and its TCRdb copy is limited to in-frame clones, with some not included. The table has some 120,000 clones, about nine tenths seen once. The sample in question was peripheral blood, obtained 70 to 73 weeks after starting pembrolizumab. This clonotype was sampled from an adult with mismatch repair-deficient cancer.

The CDR3 spells CASSLPGTSDYEQYF. CDR3 sequence (DNA): TGTGCCAGCAGCCTCCCCGGGACTAGCGACTACGAGCAGTACTTC. The V and J genes are TRBV5-8 and TRBJ2-7; 10 bases are a match to TRBD2. Trimming removed 4 bases from V and 3 bases from J; junction bases left unmatched: 7. The CDR3 loop spans 15 amino acids. CDR1 is SGHTS, CDR2 YDEGEE, per germline.